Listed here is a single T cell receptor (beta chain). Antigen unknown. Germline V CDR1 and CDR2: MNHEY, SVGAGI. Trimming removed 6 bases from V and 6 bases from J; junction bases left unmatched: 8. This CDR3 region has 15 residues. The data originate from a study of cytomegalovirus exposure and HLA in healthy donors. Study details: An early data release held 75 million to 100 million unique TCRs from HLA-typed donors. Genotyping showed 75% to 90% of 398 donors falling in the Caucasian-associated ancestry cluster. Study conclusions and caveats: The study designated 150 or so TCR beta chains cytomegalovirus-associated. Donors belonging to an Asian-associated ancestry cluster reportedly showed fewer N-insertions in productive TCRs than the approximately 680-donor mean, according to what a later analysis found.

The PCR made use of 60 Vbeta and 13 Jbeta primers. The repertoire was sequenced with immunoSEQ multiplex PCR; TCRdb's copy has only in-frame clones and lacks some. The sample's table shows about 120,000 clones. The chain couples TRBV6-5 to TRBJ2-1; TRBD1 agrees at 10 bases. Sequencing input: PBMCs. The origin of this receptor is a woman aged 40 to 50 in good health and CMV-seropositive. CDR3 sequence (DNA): TGTGCCAGCAGCCAACGGACAGGGGGGATCAATGAGCAGTTCTTC. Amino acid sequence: CASSQRTGGINEQFF.